This is a list of T cell receptor beta chains from one sample in a study of blood T cells in healthy people across ages. TCRdb processed the 5' RACE reads anew with MiXCR; each CDR3 protein has one entry. The sample lists approximately 830,000 distinct CDR3 sequences; under 80% were seen once. Sample: blood. The source of these receptors is a man aged 25 to 45 in good health. The conserved cysteine and the conserved F or W are not part of the CDR3 here.

V gene,J gene,CDR3 protein
TRBV4-3,TRBJ1-4,ASSQGQGGNEKLF
TRBV12-3/TRBV12-4,TRBJ2-2,ASSFLAVWAGETTGELF
TRBV3-1,TRBJ2-7,ASSQEVRRASTSYEQY
TRBV9,TRBJ2-7,ASSATGTLAYEQY
TRBV5-6,TRBJ1-4,ASSLQGAKEKLF
TRBV7-9,TRBJ2-5,ASSRQGRQETQY
TRBV14,TRBJ2-4,ASSPLTGTWEQY
TRBV15,TRBJ1-2,ATSRDRQFNYGYT
TRBV20-1,TRBJ2-1,SAGTSGPYNEQF
TRBV20-1,TRBJ1-2,SARDATNYGYT
TRBV4-2,TRBJ2-1,ASSQGGGQGSYNEQF
TRBV5-6,TRBJ2-7,ASSLDRRIYEQY
TRBV29-1,TRBJ2-1,SFTGVSYNEQF
TRBV9,TRBJ2-3,ASSVSPGLADGTQY
TRBV5-1,TRBJ1-4,ASSLSDRVYEKLF
TRBV12-3/TRBV12-4,TRBJ1-2,ASSLVAGGLNYGYT